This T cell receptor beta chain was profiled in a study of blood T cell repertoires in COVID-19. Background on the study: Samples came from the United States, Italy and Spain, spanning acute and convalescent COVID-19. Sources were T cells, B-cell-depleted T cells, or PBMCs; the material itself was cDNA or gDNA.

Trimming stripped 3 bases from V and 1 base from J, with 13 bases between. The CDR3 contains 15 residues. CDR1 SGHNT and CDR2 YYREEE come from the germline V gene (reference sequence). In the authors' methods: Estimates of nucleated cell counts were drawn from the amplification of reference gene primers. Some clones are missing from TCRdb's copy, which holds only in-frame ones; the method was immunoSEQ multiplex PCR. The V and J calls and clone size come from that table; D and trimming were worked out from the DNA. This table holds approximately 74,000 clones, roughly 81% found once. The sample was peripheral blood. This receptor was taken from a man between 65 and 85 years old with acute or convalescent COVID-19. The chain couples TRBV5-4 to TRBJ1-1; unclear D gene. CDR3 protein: CASSSEALKNTEAFF. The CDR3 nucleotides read TGTGCCAGCAGCTCGGAGGCGCTGAAGAACACTGAAGCTTTCTTT.